The present entry profiles one TCR beta chain with its context. Its specificity is unknown. This specimen belongs to a study of blood T cells in healthy people across ages. CDR1 DFQATT and CDR2 SNEGSKA come from the germline V gene (reference sequence). V lost 8 bases, J lost 0 bases, and 5 bases stayed unmatched. The CDR3 is 14 residues long. Study findings and constraints: Estimated diversity, derived from one million T cells, was regarded as an underestimate. Among long-lived donors, naive CD4+ cells were more numerous and diversity higher than in aged donors.

With a J-beta primer mix and a sample-barcoded 5' primer, a second PCR ran roughly 6 to 11 cycles. In TCRdb, the 5' RACE reads were re-called with MiXCR into one record per CDR3 protein. The top ten hold roughly 9.4% of the sample, which has 500,000 to 550,000 distinct CDR3 sequences, around 24% seen once. The same sample was also studied in work on T cells of mothers and their children. That paper states: No persistent microchimeric T cell clones were detected.

The gene calls are TRBV20-1 and TRBJ2-3; TRBD2 aligns across 10 bases. The source of this sequence is a boy aged 5 to 17 in good health. What was sequenced was blood. CDR3 bases: TGCAGTCTTGGAGCGGGAGGGAGCACAGATACGCAGTATTTT. Translated: CSLGAGGSTDTQYF.